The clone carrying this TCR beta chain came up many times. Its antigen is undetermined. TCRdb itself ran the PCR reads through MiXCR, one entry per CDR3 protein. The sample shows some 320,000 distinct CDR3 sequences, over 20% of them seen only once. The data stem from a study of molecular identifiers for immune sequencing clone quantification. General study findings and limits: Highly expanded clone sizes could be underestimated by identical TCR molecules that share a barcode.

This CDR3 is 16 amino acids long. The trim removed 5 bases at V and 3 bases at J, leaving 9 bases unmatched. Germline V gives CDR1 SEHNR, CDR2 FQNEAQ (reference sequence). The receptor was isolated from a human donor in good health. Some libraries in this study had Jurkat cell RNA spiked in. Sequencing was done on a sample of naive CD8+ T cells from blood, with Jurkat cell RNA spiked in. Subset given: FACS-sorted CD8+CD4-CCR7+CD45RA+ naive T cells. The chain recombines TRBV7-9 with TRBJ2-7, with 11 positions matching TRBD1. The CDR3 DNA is TGTGCCAGCAGCCCGAGCGGACAGGGGGCTATCTACGAGCAGTACTTC. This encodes CASSPSGQGAIYEQYF.